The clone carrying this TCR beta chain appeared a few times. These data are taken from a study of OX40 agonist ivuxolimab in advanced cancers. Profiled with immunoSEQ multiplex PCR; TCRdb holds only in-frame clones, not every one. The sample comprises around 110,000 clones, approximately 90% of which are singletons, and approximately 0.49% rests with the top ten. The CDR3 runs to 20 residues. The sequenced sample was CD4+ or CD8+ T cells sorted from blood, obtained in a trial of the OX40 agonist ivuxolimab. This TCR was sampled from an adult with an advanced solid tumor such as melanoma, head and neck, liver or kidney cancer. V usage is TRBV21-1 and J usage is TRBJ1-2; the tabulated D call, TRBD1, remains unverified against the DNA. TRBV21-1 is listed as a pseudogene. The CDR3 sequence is CASSKALWACHTGVDYGYTF. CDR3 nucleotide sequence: TGTGCCAGCAGCAAAGCGCTTTGGGCTTGCCATACAGGGGTGGACTATGGCTACACCTTC.